Listed below are T cell receptor beta chains from one sample, sequenced in a study of control samples from healthy donors and cancer patients. TCRdb's copy holds only in-frame clones and misses some; the assay was immunoSEQ multiplex PCR. The repertoire holds some 100,000 clones, around nine tenths seen once, with roughly a sixth in the top ten. Input material: blood. The receptor set was obtained from a woman aged 50 to 60 in good health. Each CDR3 is given with its conserved first and last residue. Fields, in order: CDR3 DNA, CDR3 protein, V gene, D gene, J gene, clone size. A D gene is named only where the DNA matches it firmly. Size tells how often a clone was seen (once, few, many) or the class of an expanded clone, and some rows leave it out.

DNA: TGTGCCAGCAGCACCGGGGTGCGGGCGGGCCTCGGGGAGACCCAGTACTTC
CDR3: CASSTGVRAGLGETQYF
V: TRBV7-2
D: NA
J: TRBJ2-5
size: NA

DNA: TGTGCCAGTAGTAACCGACTGAACACCGGGGAGCTGTTTTTT
CDR3: CASSNRLNTGELFF
V: TRBV19
D: NA
J: TRBJ2-2
size: NA

DNA: TGTGCCAGCAGCTTAGGGGGCCTCGGGAGCTGGGAAGATACGCAGTATTTT
CDR3: CASSLGGLGSWEDTQYF
V: TRBV7-3
D: NA
J: TRBJ2-3
size: NA

DNA: TGTGCCAGTCATGACTTCCCGCAGGCACCCCTCCACTTT
CDR3: CASHDFPQAPLHF
V: TRBV25-1
D: NA
J: TRBJ1-6
size: once

DNA: TGTGCCAGCAGTCGCGGACTGAACTCTGGGGCCAACGTCCTGACTTTC
CDR3: CASSRGLNSGANVLTF
V: TRBV28
D: NA
J: TRBJ2-6
size: NA

DNA: TGTGCCAGAAACGTCAACACTGAAGCTTTCTTT
CDR3: CARNVNTEAFF
V: TRBV25-1
D: NA
J: TRBJ1-1
size: NA

DNA: TGTGCCAGCAGCCCTAATACAGGGGAGGGTGAAAAACTGTTTTTT
CDR3: CASSPNTGEGEKLFF
V: TRBV5-4
D: TRBD1
J: TRBJ1-4
size: NA

DNA: TGTGCCAGCAGCAAAATAATTGGGGACAGGGTTGTCCATGAGCAGTTCTTC
CDR3: CASSKIIGDRVVHEQFF
V: TRBV21-1
D: NA
J: TRBJ2-1
size: NA

DNA: TGTGCCAGTAGTGAACAGGGAAATATCGCTTTCTTT
CDR3: CASSEQGNIAFF
V: TRBV19
D: NA
J: TRBJ1-1
size: NA

DNA: TGTGCCAGCAGTGAATTAGACAGGGACACAGATACGCAGTATTTT
CDR3: CASSELDRDTDTQYF
V: TRBV25-1
D: TRBD1
J: TRBJ2-3
size: NA

DNA: TGCGCCAGCAGCTTGTGGGGGGATTTTTCATGGCAGTTCTTC
CDR3: CASSLWGDFSWQFF
V: TRBV5-1
D: NA
J: TRBJ2-1
size: once

DNA: TGTGCCAGCAGCATAGGGGACAGGGGAAGGACTGAAGCTTTCTTT
CDR3: CASSIGDRGRTEAFF
V: TRBV6-5
D: TRBD1
J: TRBJ1-1
size: NA

DNA: TGTGCCAGTATCCCGGGGCAGGGAGACACCGGGGAGCTGTTTTTT
CDR3: CASIPGQGDTGELFF
V: TRBV19
D: NA
J: TRBJ2-2
size: NA

DNA: TGCGCCAGCAGCCAAGATCCTAGCGGCGACTACAATGAGCAGTTCTTC
CDR3: CASSQDPSGDYNEQFF
V: TRBV4-3
D: TRBD2
J: TRBJ2-1
size: once

DNA: TGCAGTGCCCAGCTCTTAGAGGCTTTCTTT
CDR3: CSAQLLEAFF
V: TRBV20-1
D: NA
J: TRBJ1-1
size: NA

DNA: TGCGCCAGCAGCCTAGCTGAGGACAGGGGGGTTACTGAAGCTTTCTTT
CDR3: CASSLAEDRGVTEAFF
V: TRBV4-3
D: TRBD1
J: TRBJ1-1
size: NA

DNA: TGTGCCAGTATGCAGAGCTCTGGAAACACCATATATTTT
CDR3: CASMQSSGNTIYF
V: TRBV7-9
D: NA
J: TRBJ1-3
size: NA

DNA: TGTGCCAGCAGCTACCGGGTGGGGCGGGGAGATACGCAGTATTTT
CDR3: CASSYRVGRGDTQYF
V: TRBV5-6
D: NA
J: TRBJ2-3
size: once

DNA: TGTGCCTGGAGTATAACCGGGACAGGGGGATACGAGCAGTACTTC
CDR3: CAWSITGTGGYEQYF
V: TRBV30
D: TRBD1
J: TRBJ2-7
size: NA

DNA: TGTGCCAGCAGTTTCTATTTGGCTAGCACAGATACGCAGTATTTT
CDR3: CASSFYLASTDTQYF
V: TRBV27
D: NA
J: TRBJ2-3
size: NA

DNA: TGTGCCAGCAGGGGTAGGACTGAAGCTTTCTTT
CDR3: CASRGRTEAFF
V: TRBV6-5
D: NA
J: TRBJ1-1
size: NA

DNA: TGTGCCAGCTCACTGACGGTTAATGAAAAACTGTTTTTT
CDR3: CASSLTVNEKLFF
V: TRBV18
D: NA
J: TRBJ1-4
size: once

DNA: TGTGCCATCTGCCATAAAAGGACAGGGGTAAGCGAGCAGTACTTC
CDR3: CAICHKRTGVSEQYF
V: TRBV10-3
D: TRBD1
J: TRBJ2-7
size: NA

DNA: TGTGCCAGCAGCTCCGGAGGGGGGGGTTACAATGAGCAGTTCTTC
CDR3: CASSSGGGGYNEQFF
V: TRBV4-2
D: NA
J: TRBJ2-1
size: NA

DNA: TGTGCCAGCAGCCCGTCGGGACAGTCTAACTATGGCTACACCTTC
CDR3: CASSPSGQSNYGYTF
V: TRBV7-3
D: TRBD1
J: TRBJ1-2
size: NA

DNA: TGTGCCAGCAGCTTAGGGGGGCAGGGCTGGTCCTACAATGAGCAGTTCTTC
CDR3: CASSLGGQGWSYNEQFF
V: TRBV11-3
D: NA
J: TRBJ2-1
size: NA

DNA: TGCGCCAGCAGCTTGGGACTAGCCGCCCCGGGGGATACGCAGTATTTT
CDR3: CASSLGLAAPGDTQYF
V: TRBV5-1
D: TRBD2
J: TRBJ2-3
size: NA

DNA: TGTGCCAGCAGTGAGACTTTCTCAAATTCACCCCTCCACTTT
CDR3: CASSETFSNSPLHF
V: TRBV6-1
D: NA
J: TRBJ1-6
size: medium-sized

DNA: TGTGCCAGCAGACCTACCAGCCGTCAGCCCCAGCATTTT
CDR3: CASRPTSRQPQHF
V: TRBV6-4
D: NA
J: TRBJ1-5
size: NA

DNA: TGTGCCAGCAGCAAGCTAGCGGGAGGACGCACAGATACGCAGTATTTT
CDR3: CASSKLAGGRTDTQYF
V: TRBV21-1
D: NA
J: TRBJ2-3
size: NA

DNA: TGTGCCAGCAGCTTAGCCAGGGTGGGGGGCTACACCTTC
CDR3: CASSLARVGGYTF
V: TRBV7-2
D: NA
J: TRBJ1-2
size: NA

DNA: TGTGCCAGCAGCTTCCTGGACAGACTTAACTATGGCTACACCTTC
CDR3: CASSFLDRLNYGYTF
V: TRBV11-1
D: NA
J: TRBJ1-2
size: NA

DNA: TGTGCCAGCAGCCCGACAGGCGCTAGGGGGACCGGGGAGCTGTTTTTT
CDR3: CASSPTGARGTGELFF
V: TRBV11-3
D: NA
J: TRBJ2-2
size: NA

DNA: TGCAGTGCTAGTACCTTAGGGGCTCACCAAGAGACCCAGTACTTC
CDR3: CSASTLGAHQETQYF
V: TRBV20-1
D: NA
J: TRBJ2-5
size: NA

DNA: TGTGCCAGCAGGGGGACGGGGCTCCAAAACAGCTATAGCAATCAGCCCCAGCATTTT
CDR3: CASRGTGLQNSYSNQPQHF
V: TRBV7-9
D: NA
J: TRBJ1-5
size: once

DNA: TGCAGCGTTGTGGGGGGAGACAGGGCCCGTCAAGAGACCCAGTACTTC
CDR3: CSVVGGDRARQETQYF
V: TRBV29-1
D: NA
J: TRBJ2-5
size: NA

DNA: TGTGCCAGCAGCTTAGGCCTGAGACTAGCGGCTCGGGAGCAGTACTTC
CDR3: CASSLGLRLAAREQYF
V: TRBV13
D: TRBD2
J: TRBJ2-7
size: NA

DNA: TGTGCCAGCAGCCAAGAAGTACGTGGGAGGGCTGAGCAGTTCTTC
CDR3: CASSQEVRGRAEQFF
V: TRBV14
D: TRBD2
J: TRBJ2-1
size: NA

DNA: TGTGCCAGCAGCTGGGTGGGGCTAGCGGGAGGCACTAGCACAGATACGCAGTATTTT
CDR3: CASSWVGLAGGTSTDTQYF
V: TRBV7-2
D: TRBD2
J: TRBJ2-3
size: NA

DNA: TGTGCCAGCAGTTTTTACAGTGGAATTGCTGAAGCTTTCTTT
CDR3: CASSFYSGIAEAFF
V: TRBV27
D: NA
J: TRBJ1-1
size: NA

DNA: TGTGCCAGTAGTGTTGACAGGAGGAATCAGCCCCAGCATTTT
CDR3: CASSVDRRNQPQHF
V: TRBV19
D: NA
J: TRBJ1-5
size: NA

DNA: TGTGCCAGTAGTGGACAGGTGTCGCGGGCTAATGAAAAACTGTTTTTT
CDR3: CASSGQVSRANEKLFF
V: TRBV19
D: TRBD1
J: TRBJ1-4
size: NA

DNA: TGTGCCAGTAATGGGGGTGAGGTCAATCAGCCCCAGCATTTT
CDR3: CASNGGEVNQPQHF
V: TRBV19
D: NA
J: TRBJ1-5
size: NA

DNA: TGTGCCACCGACAGACCGAGCTCCTACGAGCAGTACTTC
CDR3: CATDRPSSYEQYF
V: TRBV2
D: NA
J: TRBJ2-7
size: once

DNA: TGTGCCAGCAGCCAAGATCGTCGACTAGCGGAGTATTTC
CDR3: CASSQDRRLAEYF
V: TRBV3-1/TRBV3-2
D: TRBD2
J: TRBJ2-7
size: NA

DNA: TGTGCCATCCCTCGACTGCCTGGGGCCAACGTCCTGACTTTC
CDR3: CAIPRLPGANVLTF
V: TRBV5-4
D: NA
J: TRBJ2-6
size: NA

DNA: TGTGCCAGCAGCTCCCTCACCCAGGGGGCATCCGGGAATGAGCAGTTCTTC
CDR3: CASSSLTQGASGNEQFF
V: TRBV5-6
D: TRBD1
J: TRBJ2-1
size: NA

DNA: TGTGCCAGCACCTTACGGGCAGGGCGAGGAAACACCATATATTTT
CDR3: CASTLRAGRGNTIYF
V: TRBV6-5
D: NA
J: TRBJ1-3
size: NA

DNA: TGTGCCAGTACCACCTGGGGCGGCATGAACACCGGGGAGCTGTTTTTT
CDR3: CASTTWGGMNTGELFF
V: TRBV19
D: NA
J: TRBJ2-2
size: NA

DNA: TGTGCCAGCAAAACCTCATGGGGAATCTCATACAATGAGCAGTTCTTC
CDR3: CASKTSWGISYNEQFF
V: TRBV7-2
D: NA
J: TRBJ2-1
size: NA

DNA: TGTGCCATCAGTGGGGGGGACCCCACCGGGGAGCTGTTTTTT
CDR3: CAISGGDPTGELFF
V: TRBV10-3
D: NA
J: TRBJ2-2
size: NA